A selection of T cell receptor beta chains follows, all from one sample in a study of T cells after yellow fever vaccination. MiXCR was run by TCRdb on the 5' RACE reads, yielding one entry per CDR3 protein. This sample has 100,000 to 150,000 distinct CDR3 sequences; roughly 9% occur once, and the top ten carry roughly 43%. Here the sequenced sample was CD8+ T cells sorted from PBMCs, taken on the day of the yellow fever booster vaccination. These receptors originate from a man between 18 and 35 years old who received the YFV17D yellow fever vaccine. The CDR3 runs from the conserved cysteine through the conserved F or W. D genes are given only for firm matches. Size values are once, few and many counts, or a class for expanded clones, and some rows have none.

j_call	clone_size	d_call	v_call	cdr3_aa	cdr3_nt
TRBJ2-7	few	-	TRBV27	CASKRGTGQSYEQYF	TGTGCCAGCAAGCGGGGGACAGGCCAGTCATACGAGCAGTACTTC
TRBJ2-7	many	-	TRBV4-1	CASSQVGTDTYEQYF	TGCGCCAGCAGCCAAGTCGGGACTGATACGTACGAGCAGTACTTC
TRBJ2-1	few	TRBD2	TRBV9	CASSVAGGVYGEQFF	TGTGCCAGCAGCGTGGCGGGGGGCGTTTATGGAGAGCAGTTCTTC
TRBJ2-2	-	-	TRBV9	CASSPQGGDTGELFF	TGTGCCAGCAGCCCCCAGGGTGGGGACACCGGGGAGCTGTTTTTT
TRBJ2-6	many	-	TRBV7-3	CASSFTGNSGANVLTF	TGTGCCAGCAGTTTTACAGGGAACTCTGGGGCCAACGTCCTGACTTTC
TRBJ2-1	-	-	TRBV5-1	CASRVASNEQFF	TGCGCCAGCAGGGTAGCGTCTAATGAGCAGTTCTTC
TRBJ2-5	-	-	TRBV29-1	CSVDWGPQETQYF	TGCAGCGTTGATTGGGGGCCCCAAGAGACCCAGTACTTC
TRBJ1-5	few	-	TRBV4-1	CASSHAEGEISNQPQHF	TGCGCCAGCAGCCACGCCGAAGGAGAAATTAGCAATCAGCCCCAGCATTTT
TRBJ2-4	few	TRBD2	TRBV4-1	CASSQEASGGLNIQYF	TGCGCCAGCAGCCAAGAGGCTAGCGGGGGCTTAAACATTCAGTACTTC
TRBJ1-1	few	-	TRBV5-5	CASYPDVNTEAFF	TGTGCCAGTTATCCGGACGTGAACACTGAAGCTTTCTTT
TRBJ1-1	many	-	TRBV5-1	CASNPGTANTEAFF	TGCGCCAGCAACCCCGGGACGGCGAACACTGAAGCTTTCTTT
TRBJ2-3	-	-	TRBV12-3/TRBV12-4	CASSSPDTDTQYF	TGTGCCAGCAGTAGTCCTGACACAGATACGCAGTATTTT
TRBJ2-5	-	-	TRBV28	CASSFPRAQGLETQYF	TGTGCCAGCAGTTTCCCCCGTGCGCAGGGTTTGGAGACCCAGTACTTC
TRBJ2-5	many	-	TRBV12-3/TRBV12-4	CASRQDRYQETQYF	TGTGCCAGCAGGCAAGACAGGTACCAAGAGACCCAGTACTTC